The next 23 T cell receptor beta chains were all read from a single sample in a study of CD8+CD57+ T cells in acquired aplastic anemia. Previously, flow cytometry had revealed CD8+CD57+ cell expansion in the patients chosen for sequencing. Profiling that covered TCR beta VDJ and CDR3 relied on genomic DNA as its template. TCRdb fed the reads into MiXCR, producing one record per CDR3 protein. The table includes 150,000 or so distinct CDR3 sequences, 40% to 65% detected once. Specimen: sorted CD4+, CD8+, or CD8+CD57+ T cells (not recorded which) from PBMCs. The receptors here all came from a human donor with aplastic anemia.

The chain couples TRBV2 to TRBJ2-1, with 9 bases aligning to TRBD1. Looked up from germline, CDR1 is SNHLY and CDR2 is FYNNEI. The CDR3 sequence is 12 residues long. Trimming cost V 6 bases and J 9 bases; bases outside gene matches: 3. CDR3 nucleotide sequence: TGTGCCAGCAGGGGGACAGGGTCTGAGCAGTTCTTC. It encodes CASRGTGSEQFF.

Written as DNA, the CDR3 is TGTGCCAGCAGCTTAGCTTATTCGGTGGCGAGATTAAGCTACACCTTC. Protein: CASSLAYSVARLSYTF. V gene TRBV11-1 combines with J gene TRBJ1-2, with D hard to call. Germline assignment: CDR1 SGHAT and CDR2 FQDESV (reference sequence). This CDR3 contains 16 residues. The V gene lost 0 bases and the J gene lost 9 bases, with 20 bases spanning the gap.

V and J are TRBV6-1 and TRBJ2-5; no firm D call. The germline CDR1 and CDR2 sequences are MNHNS and SASEGT. With 5 bases removed from V and 5 bases from J, the gap between germline ends came to 12 bases. This CDR3 is built from 13 residues. CDR3 coding DNA: TGTGCCAGCAGTAGGCGGTGGGGTGAGACCCAGTACTTC. Protein product: CASSRRWGETQYF.

The chain carries TRBV7-9 and TRBJ2-5, with no clear D. V was shortened by 5 bases and J by 5 bases, with 12 bases between the two germline ends. Germline V lookup: CDR1 SEHNR, CDR2 FQNEAQ (reference sequence). The CDR3 totals 13 residues. The CDR3 spells CASSRAISETQYF. The CDR3 region has the DNA TGTGCCAGCAGCAGAGCCATTTCGGAGACCCAGTACTTC.

The chain carries TRBV20-1 and TRBJ1-1; possibly TRBD1 for D (5 bases). V was cut by 2 bases and J by 2 bases, with 12 bases left in between. CDR1 is DFQATT, CDR2 SNEGSKA, per germline (reference sequence). The CDR3 is 14 amino acids. The CDR3 reads CSARPGSLNTEAFF. CDR3 coding DNA: TGCAGTGCTAGACCAGGGTCACTAAACACTGAAGCTTTCTTT.

The V call is TRBV19, the J call TRBJ2-1; tentatively, D is TRBD2 (5 bases). CDR1 is LNHDA, CDR2 SQIVND, per germline (reference sequence). The CDR3 has 13 amino acids. In DNA, the CDR3 is TGTGCTAGTGGGCTAGCAGGCTACAATGAGCAGTTCTTC. It specifies CASGLAGYNEQFF. The variable domain in full, completed from reference TRBV19 and TRBJ2-1, reads DGGITQSPKYLFRKEGQNVTLSCEQNLNHDAMYWYRQDPGQGLRLIYYSQIVNDFQKGDIAEGYSVSREKKESFPLTVTSAQKNPTAFYLCASGLAGYNEQFFGPGTRLTVL.

The J gene is TRBJ2-2, the V gene TRBV6-4; D ambiguous. This CDR3 is 14 amino acids long. Germline CDR1 reads MRHNA; CDR2 reads SNTAGT. Trimming left V 4 bases short and J 3 bases short, with 9 bases between. The CDR3 DNA is TGTGCCAGCAGTGTGCTGGCGGACACCGGGGAGCTGTTTTTT. Protein sequence: CASSVLADTGELFF.

In this sample, this clonotype turned up many times. The rearrangement uses TRBV9 and TRBJ2-7, with a tentative D call TRBD1 (5 bases). Trimming took off 0 bases at V and 5 bases at J, with 18 bases between the two ends. This CDR3 region has 16 residues. Per the germline V gene, CDR1 is SGDLS and CDR2 is YYNGEE. CDR3 residues: CASSVGLRAISDEQYF. CDR3 nucleotide sequence: TGTGCCAGCAGCGTAGGCCTCAGGGCGATCTCTGACGAGCAGTACTTC.

This clonotype was counted at least ten times. The V gene is TRBV6-5, the J gene TRBJ2-5; 10 bases fit TRBD1. The J segment lost 3 bases and the V segment lost 2 bases, leaving 3 bases of the junction unmatched. Per germline, CDR1 MNHEY and CDR2 SVGAGI. The CDR3 has 15 amino acids. The CDR3 loop is CASSYGTGDKETQYF. In DNA form, the CDR3 reads TGTGCCAGCAGTTACGGGACAGGGGATAAAGAGACCCAGTACTTC.

At least ten counts were recorded for this clonotype. This chain connects TRBV4-1 to TRBJ1-4; TRBD1 agrees at 8 bases. J lost 8 bases, V lost 1 base, and 0 bases had no gene match. The CDR3 has 13 amino acids. CDR1 is MGHRA, CDR2 YSYEKL, per germline. CDR3 sequence: CASSQGQGEKLFF. The CDR3 DNA is TGCGCCAGCAGCCAAGGACAGGGGGAAAAACTGTTTTTT.

V gene TRBV24-1 combines with J gene TRBJ2-3; 11 bases map to TRBD2. Germline-derived CDR1 and CDR2 are KGHDR and SFDVKD. The CDR3 covers 17 residues. With V trimmed by 3 bases and J by 3 bases, 7 bases remained unmatched. The chain's CDR3 is CATSDPIGTSGTDTQYF. The CDR3 DNA follows: TGTGCCACCAGTGATCCGATCGGGACTAGCGGAACAGATACGCAGTATTTT.

This chain links TRBV7-2 with TRBJ1-6; D is ambiguous. The CDR3 extends over 14 amino acids. Trimming took 1 base from V and 7 from J, leaving 8 bases between them. Looked up from germline, CDR1 is SGHTA and CDR2 is FQGNSA. CDR3: CASSLDFRNSPLHF. CDR3 nucleotides: TGTGCCAGCAGCTTAGATTTCCGGAATTCACCCCTCCACTTT.

This chain uses TRBV4-1 with TRBJ2-1; TRBD1 matches 8 bases. V lost 3 bases, J lost 10 bases, and 20 bases stayed unmatched. The length of the CDR3 is 18 residues. The germline gives CDR1 MGHRA, CDR2 YSYEKL. The DNA for the CDR3 is TGCGCCAGCAGCCAGGGCCCCTTAACGGACAGGGAGGATAGAGAGCAGTTCTTC. It translates to CASSQGPLTDREDREQFF.

This chain connects TRBV2 to TRBJ2-5; 10 bases line up with TRBD1. After removal of 3 bases from V and 5 bases from J, the junction contained 6 bases not matched to a gene. There are 15 residues in the CDR3. Germline-derived CDR1 and CDR2 are SNHLY and FYNNEI. This CDR3 reads CASSEGTGVVETQYF. The CDR3 coding sequence is TGTGCCAGCAGTGAGGGGACAGGGGTTGTGGAGACCCAGTACTTC. Using reference TRBV2 and TRBJ2-5 for the parts outside the CDR3, the full variable domain is EPEVTQTPSHQVTQMGQEVILRCVPISNHLYFYWYRQILGQKVEFLVSFYNNEISEKSEIFDDQFSVERPDGSNFTLKIRSTKLEDSAMYFCASSEGTGVVETQYFGPGTRLLVL.

This clonotype occurred a few times. The rearrangement uses TRBV2 and TRBJ1-2, with no clear D. Deletions cut 6 bases from V and 4 bases from J, with 18 bases between. The CDR3 extends over 15 amino acids. Germline V gene data show CDR1 as SNHLY and CDR2 as FYNNEI. CDR3 sequence: CASSPQTGGFYGYTF. The CDR3 nucleotides read TGTGCCAGCAGCCCACAAACTGGAGGGTTCTATGGCTACACCTTC.

The chain recombines TRBV7-3 with TRBJ2-7; TRBD2 matches 9 bases. The CDR3 is made up of 16 amino acids. V was clipped by 4 bases and J by 4 bases; unmatched bases: 11. Germline CDR1 reads SGHTA; CDR2 reads FQGTGA. The CDR3 coding sequence is TGTGCCAGCAGCTCCAACCCGGGGACTAGCATTTACGAGCAGTACTTC. Translated, it gives CASSSNPGTSIYEQYF.

The rearrangement links TRBV19 to TRBJ1-1; D is possibly TRBD1 (5 bases). V dropped 9 bases and J dropped 1 base, with 15 bases sitting between them. Germline V gene sequence: CDR1 LNHDA, CDR2 SQIVND (reference sequence). The CDR3 totals 14 residues. This CDR3 is CASSPLGTNTEAFF. As DNA, the CDR3 is TGTGCCAGCTCCCCGCTGGGGACGAACACTGAAGCTTTCTTT.

On this clonotype itself: At one end the junction does not follow the germline gene, possibly because of a read error. The chain uses TRBV4-1 and TRBJ2-5; D remains ambiguous. The CDR3 is 14 residues long. Germline values: CDR1 MGHRA, CDR2 YSYEKL. CDR3 sequence (DNA): TGCGCCAACAGCCACTTCGGGCTAGAGGAGACCCAGTACTTC. Protein: CANSHFGLEETQYF.

This chain connects TRBV10-3 to TRBJ1-2, with no clear D. There are 12 residues in the CDR3. V lost 6 bases to trimming and J lost 4 bases, with 9 bases between them. Germline assignment: CDR1 ENHRY and CDR2 SYGVKD. CDR3 region: CAIRGRTYGYTF. As DNA, the CDR3 is TGTGCCATCAGAGGGCGGACCTATGGCTACACCTTC.

The rearrangement joins TRBV12-3 or TRBV12-4 to TRBJ1-2; 12 bases align to TRBD1. The CDR3 has 15 residues. V lost 6 bases to trimming and J lost 5 bases; unmatched junction nucleotides: 7. The CDR3 DNA reads TGTGCCAGCAGCCGGGGACAGGGGGCTAGGTATGGCTACACCTTC. Encoded protein: CASSRGQGARYGYTF.

The chain recombines TRBV11-2 with TRBJ2-1, with TRBD1 matching over 8 bases. Germline-derived CDR1 and CDR2 are SGHAT and FQNNGV. The CDR3 length is 17 residues. V lost 5 bases and J lost 0; bases outside the gene matches: 9. CDR3 DNA sequence: TGTGCCAGCAGCCCCGGACAGGGCTTAAGCTCCTACAATGAGCAGTTCTTC. This translates into CASSPGQGLSSYNEQFF.

The chain is built from TRBV25-1 and TRBJ1-4; 8 bases map to TRBD1. This CDR3 is 14 amino acids long. Germline-derived CDR1 and CDR2 are MGHDK and SYGVNS. The V and J ends lost 5 bases and 8 bases, in that order; junction bases with no gene match: 7. Here the CDR3 DNA reads TGTGCCAGCAGTTCTCAGACAGGGGAAGAAAAACTGTTTTTT. Translation: CASSSQTGEEKLFF. The whole variable domain, filled in from reference TRBV25-1 and TRBJ1-4, reads EADIYQTPRYLVIGTGKKITLECSQTMGHDKMYWYQQDPGMELHLIHYSYGVNSTEKGDLSSESTVSRIRTEHFPLTLESARPSHTSQYLCASSSQTGEEKLFFGSGTQLSVL.

The rearrangement joins TRBV10-3 to TRBJ1-1; perhaps TRBD1 as D (5 bases). CDR1 ENHRY and CDR2 SYGVKD come from the germline V gene. Trimming removed 6 bases at V and 2 bases at J, with 10 bases between. The CDR3 has 13 amino acids. CDR3 in amino acids: CAISFDSNTEAFF. The CDR3 nucleotides read TGTGCCATCAGCTTCGACAGCAACACTGAAGCTTTCTTT.